Listed below are T cell receptor beta chains from one sample, sequenced in a study of shared clonotypes between healthy human individuals. Sequenced by immunoSEQ multiplex PCR; TCRdb stores in-frame clones only, minus some. The sample lists some 2.1 million clones, around 95% occurring once. The specimen sequenced was naive CD4+ T cells sorted from blood. These receptors were obtained from a man between 18 and 35 years old in good health. Each CDR3 is given with its conserved first and last residue. The D gene is left open where the match is weak.

TRBJ2-1	TRBV10-1	-	TGCGCCAGCAGTGAAATGAGCAATGAGCAGTTCTTC	CASSEMSNEQFF
TRBJ1-5	TRBV5-6	-	TGTGCCAGCAGCTTGGGACAGACCAATCAGCCCCAGCATTTT	CASSLGQTNQPQHF
TRBJ1-2	TRBV7-2	-	TGTGCCAGCAGCAACATGATGGGTACCGATGGCTACACCTTC	CASSNMMGTDGYTF
TRBJ2-3	TRBV6-6	-	TGTGCCAGCAGCTCAGGGGATTTGAGAACAGATACGCAGTATTTT	CASSSGDLRTDTQYF
TRBJ2-7	TRBV5-1	-	TGCGCCAGCAGCTTGGAGGGGACACCAGGCTACGAGCAGTACTTC	CASSLEGTPGYEQYF
TRBJ2-7	TRBV30	-	TGTGCCCTCCTAGGCGGGGGCCGGGGCCCCTACGAGCAGTACTTC	CALLGGGRGPYEQYF
TRBJ2-2	TRBV30	TRBD1	TGTGCCTGGAGCCGACAGGGGGTTAGCACCGGGGAGCTGTTTTTT	CAWSRQGVSTGELFF
TRBJ1-2	TRBV28	-	TGTGCCAGCAGTTCCACCTATGGCTACACCTTC	CASSSTYGYTF
TRBJ1-2	TRBV28	-	TGTGCCAGCAGTTATCAGTATGGCTACACCTTC	CASSYQYGYTF
TRBJ2-1	TRBV6-1	-	TGTGCCAGCAGCGATTGGAGTGAGCAGTTCTTC	CASSDWSEQFF
TRBJ1-6	TRBV12-5	TRBD1	TGTGCTAGTGGTTTAGGACAGGGAGGGTTGATCTCACCCCTCCACTTT	CASGLGQGGLISPLHF